This TCR beta chain was identified in a study of response to subunit inactivated influenza vaccine. This clonotype was seen many times. V gave up 4 bases and J gave up 1 base, with 10 bases separating them. This CDR3 has 14 amino acids. The germline V gene has CDR1 SQVTM and CDR2 ANQGSEA. Each CDR3 protein is one row after TCRdb ran MiXCR on the RT-PCR reads. The table records 610,000 or so distinct CDR3 sequences, 14% of them present only once. The rearrangement uses TRBV29-1 and TRBJ2-2; D unclear. Source: PBMCs from blood, taken approximately 12 days after vaccination. The TCR was taken from a man between 50 and 59 years old who received an inactivated influenza vaccine. CDR3 loop: CSVGGVENTGELFF. The CDR3 DNA sequence: TGCAGCGTTGGTGGGGTAGAGAACACCGGGGAGCTGTTTTTT.